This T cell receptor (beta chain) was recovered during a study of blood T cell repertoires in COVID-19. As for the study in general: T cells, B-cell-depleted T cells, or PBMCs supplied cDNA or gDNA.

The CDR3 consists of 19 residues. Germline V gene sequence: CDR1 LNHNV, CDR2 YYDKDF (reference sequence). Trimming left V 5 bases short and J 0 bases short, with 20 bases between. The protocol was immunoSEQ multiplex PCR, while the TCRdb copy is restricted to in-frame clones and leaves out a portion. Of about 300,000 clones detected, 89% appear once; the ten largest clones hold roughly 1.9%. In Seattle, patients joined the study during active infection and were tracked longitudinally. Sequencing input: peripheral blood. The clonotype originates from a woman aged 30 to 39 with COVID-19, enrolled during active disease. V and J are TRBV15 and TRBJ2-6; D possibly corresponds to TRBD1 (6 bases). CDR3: CATSPKADRFFSGANVLTF. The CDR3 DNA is TGTGCCACCAGCCCTAAGGCCGACAGGTTCTTCTCTGGGGCCAACGTCCTGACTTTC.